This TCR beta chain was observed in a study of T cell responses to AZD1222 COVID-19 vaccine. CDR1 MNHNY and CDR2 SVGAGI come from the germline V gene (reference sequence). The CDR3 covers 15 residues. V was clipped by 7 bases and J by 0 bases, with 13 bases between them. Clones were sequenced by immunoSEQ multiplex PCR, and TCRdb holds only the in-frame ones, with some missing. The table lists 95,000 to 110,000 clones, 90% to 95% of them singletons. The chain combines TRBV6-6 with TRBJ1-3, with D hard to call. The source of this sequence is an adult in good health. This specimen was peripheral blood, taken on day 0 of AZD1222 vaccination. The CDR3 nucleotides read TGTGCCAGCATGCCGGCGGGTAGCTCTGGAAACACCATATATTTT. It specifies CASMPAGSSGNTIYF.